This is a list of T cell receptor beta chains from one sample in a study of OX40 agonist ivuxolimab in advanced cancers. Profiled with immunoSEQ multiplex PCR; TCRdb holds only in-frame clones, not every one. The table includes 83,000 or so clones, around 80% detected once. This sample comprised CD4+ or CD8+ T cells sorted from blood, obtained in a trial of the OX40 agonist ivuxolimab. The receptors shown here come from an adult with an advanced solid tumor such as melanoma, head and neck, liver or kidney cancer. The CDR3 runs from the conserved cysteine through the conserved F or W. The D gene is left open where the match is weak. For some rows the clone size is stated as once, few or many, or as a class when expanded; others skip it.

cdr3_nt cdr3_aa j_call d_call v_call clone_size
TGTGCCAGCAGGAGGGTAACCGATAATTCACCCCTCCACTTT CASRRVTDNSPLHF TRBJ1-6 . TRBV6-5 .
TGTGCCAGCAGCCTCCGACAGGGGGCCCTCGGAGACACCATATATTTT CASSLRQGALGDTIYF TRBJ1-3 TRBD1 TRBV16 .
TGCAGCGTTGAAAAGGCTAGCGGAGAGACCCAGTACTTC CSVEKASGETQYF TRBJ2-5 TRBD2 TRBV29-1 once
TGCGCCAGCAGCTTACGACTAGCGGGGGAAAGGGAGACCCAGTACTTC CASSLRLAGERETQYF TRBJ2-5 TRBD2 TRBV5-1 .
TGTGCCATCAGTGAGTCCACTGGGGGTACAGATACGCAGTATTTT CAISESTGGTDTQYF TRBJ2-3 . TRBV10-3 .
TGTGCCAGCAGCTTGGACCGGGCAAGCAATTCACCCCTCCACTTT CASSLDRASNSPLHF TRBJ1-6 . TRBV5-4 .
TGTGCCAGCAGCTCCGGGACTAGTAACACCGGGGAGCTGTTTTTT CASSSGTSNTGELFF TRBJ2-2 TRBD2 TRBV7-7 .
TGTGCCAGCAGCAGCAAACGAACAGGGAATTCACCCCTCCACTTT CASSSKRTGNSPLHF TRBJ1-6 . TRBV12-1 .
TGTGCCAGCAGCTTAGTGGCCGGGGGGGCCTACAATGAGCAGTTCTTC CASSLVAGGAYNEQFF TRBJ2-1 TRBD2 TRBV7-2 .
TGTGCCAGCTCACCAACCCGGGGGGCAAATCAGCCCCAGCATTTT CASSPTRGANQPQHF TRBJ1-5 . TRBV18 .